These 17 T cell receptor beta chains originate from one sample sequenced in a study of cytomegalovirus exposure and HLA in healthy donors (dated by TCRdb to about 2017). The library was produced with the immunoSEQ multiplex PCR assay. For the multiplex PCR, a mixture combining 60 forward primers for TCR Vbeta segments and 13 reverse primers for TCR Jbeta segments was used. TCRdb mirrors the immuneACCESS table, restricted to in-frame sequences. Some clones are absent from its copies; in checked studies, under half trace to an unresolved V gene, and the reason for the others is unknown. Counted in this sample were more than 110,000 clones; roughly 80% of them appeared once. 1.2% of the sample goes to the ten largest clones. Source material: PBMCs. These TCRs come from a female donor in good health and CMV-seronegative.

This chain links TRBV28 with TRBJ1-4; 9 bases match TRBD1. The CDR3 extends over 14 amino acids. Trimming took 4 bases from V and 6 from J; bases not matched to a gene: 3. Germline V gene data show CDR1 as MDHEN and CDR2 as SYDVKM. The CDR3 DNA is TGTGCCAGCAGTTGGGGACAGGGTTATGAAAAACTGTTTTTT. As protein: CASSWGQGYEKLFF.

The chain is built from TRBV6-1 and TRBJ1-5; possibly TRBD1 for D (5 bases). Germline loops: CDR1 MNHNS, CDR2 SASEGT. The V gene lost 1 base and the J gene lost 4 bases, with 8 bases spanning the gap. CDR3 length: 14 residues. The CDR3 loop is CASSEEGTNQPQHF. The CDR3 DNA sequence: TGTGCCAGCAGTGAAGAGGGGACTAATCAGCCCCAGCATTTT.

This clone turned up a few times. Compared with germline, one end of the junction differs, possibly owing to a read error. This chain connects TRBV27 to TRBJ2-1; D gene ambiguous. The CDR3 length is 9 residues. Germline CDR1 MNHEY, CDR2 SMNVEV (reference sequence). DNA for the CDR3: TGTGCCAGCACCCCTGTTAGCCTCTTC. It encodes CASTPVSLF.

V is TRBV27 and J is TRBJ2-7; D is possibly TRBD1 (6 bases). The V gene's germline CDR1 is MNHEY and CDR2 SMNVEV (reference sequence). Trimming left V 2 bases short and J 4 bases short, with 9 bases between. CDR3 size: 13 residues. CDR3 DNA sequence: TGTGCCAGCAGTTTAGTACAGGGTTACGAGCAGTACTTC. Translation gives CASSLVQGYEQYF.

This sequence joins TRBV19 and TRBJ2-7; D is undetermined. Germline assignment: CDR1 LNHDA and CDR2 SQIVND (reference sequence). The germline V and J ends were trimmed by 5 bases and 3 bases, with 14 bases remaining between them. CDR3 size: 14 residues. For the CDR3, the DNA is TGTGCCAGTAGTCCGACATTAGGCAACTACGAGCAGTACTTC. Its translation: CASSPTLGNYEQYF.

The chain carries TRBV19 and TRBJ1-5, with D tentatively TRBD1 (5 bases). The CDR3 is 13 residues long. Trimming stripped 5 bases from V and 4 bases from J, with 9 bases between. In germline, CDR1 is LNHDA, CDR2 SQIVND (reference sequence). The CDR3, as DNA: TGTGCCAGTAGTCGACAGTGGAATCAGCCCCAGCATTTT. It specifies CASSRQWNQPQHF.

This clone has just a few counts. The chain links TRBV2 to TRBJ2-1; the match to TRBD2 covers 12 bases. Losses at the gene ends were 4 bases for V and 7 bases for J; bases not matched to a gene: 5. The CDR3 totals 15 residues. Germline V CDR1 and CDR2: SNHLY, FYNNEI. The CDR3 spells CASSVGLAGKNEQFF. CDR3 nucleotide sequence: TGTGCCAGCAGTGTTGGACTAGCGGGAAAAAATGAGCAGTTCTTC.

The chain has TRBV10-2 and TRBJ2-2, with TRBD2 matching 7 bases. The CDR3 covers 14 residues. With 7 bases clipped from V and 3 bases from J, the junction kept 5 bases outside the gene matches. Germline CDR1 WSHSY, CDR2 SAAADI. The DNA of the CDR3 is TGCGCCAGCAACGGGGGACTATACACCGGGGAGCTGTTTTTT. This translates into CASNGGLYTGELFF.

J is TRBJ1-1 and V is TRBV15; D may be TRBD1 (5 bases). Trimming removed 6 bases at V and 1 base at J, with 18 bases between. Germline CDR1 LNHNV, CDR2 YYDKDF (reference sequence). The CDR3 loop spans 16 amino acids. CDR3 sequence reads: CATRDPGEGPNTEAFF. The DNA for the CDR3 is TGTGCCACCAGAGATCCTGGGGAGGGGCCGAACACTGAAGCTTTCTTT.

The chain has TRBV9 and TRBJ2-2, with D hard to call. The CDR3 length is 15 residues. V lost 0 bases to trimming and J lost 4 bases, with 10 bases between them. CDR1 is SGDLS and CDR2 is YYNGEE in the germline V gene. In nucleotides, the CDR3 is TGTGCCAGCAGCGTAGTCGACACTTCCACCGGGGAGCTGTTTTTT. This translates into CASSVVDTSTGELFF.

V and J are TRBV14 and TRBJ2-3; the D is unclear. This CDR3 comprises 15 residues. Per germline, CDR1 SGHDN and CDR2 FVKESK. The V end was cut by 4 bases, the J end by 2 bases, with 13 bases between. The CDR3 region has the DNA TGTGCCAGCAGCCTAAATACACTATACACAGATACGCAGTATTTT. This gives the protein CASSLNTLYTDTQYF. Together with reference TRBV14 and TRBJ2-3, the CDR3 gives the full variable domain: EAGVTQFPSHSVIEKGQTVTLRCDPISGHDNLYWYRRVMGKEIKFLLHFVKESKQDESGMPNNRFLAERTGGTYSTLKVQPAELEDSGVYFCASSLNTLYTDTQYFGPGTRLTVL.

The chain joins TRBV4-1 to TRBJ1-2; the D gene is possibly TRBD1 (5 bases). The length of the CDR3 is 15 residues. V lost 1 base, J lost 5 bases, and 14 bases lay in between. From germline, CDR1 is MGHRA and CDR2 YSYEKL. The CDR3 protein is CASSQGQGGRYGYTF. DNA of the CDR3: TGCGCCAGCAGCCAAGGCCAGGGAGGGAGGTATGGCTACACCTTC.

The chain couples TRBV19 to TRBJ2-3; D is possibly TRBD2 (6 bases). Germline CDR1 LNHDA, CDR2 SQIVND (reference sequence). The CDR3 length is 16 residues. V was clipped by 4 bases and J by 1 base, with 15 bases between them. The CDR3 DNA is TGTGCCAGTAGTACCTATGGACTATCAGGCACAGATACGCAGTATTTT. Translated, it gives CASSTYGLSGTDTQYF.

CDR3 nucleotides: TGCGCCAGCAGCATGGGACAGCTTAGTGCAGATACGCAGTATTTT. Translated, it gives CASSMGQLSADTQYF. The chain has TRBV5-1 and TRBJ2-3; 7 bases are shared with TRBD1. Germline CDR1 is SGHRS and CDR2 is YFSETQ. The CDR3 loop spans 15 amino acids. Trimming at V came to 4 bases and at J to 4 bases, leaving 9 bases not matched to a gene.

In this sample, this clone turned up a few times. This sequence joins TRBV7-2 and TRBJ2-3; 8 nucleotides line up with TRBD1. This CDR3 has 14 residues. Trimming at V came to 5 bases and at J to 6 bases, leaving 7 bases not matched to a gene. The germline V gene has CDR1 SGHTA and CDR2 FQGNSA. The CDR3 loop reads CASSKGQGADTQYF. CDR3 nucleotide sequence: TGTGCCAGCAGCAAGGGCCAGGGGGCGGATACGCAGTATTTT.

The V call is TRBV28, the J call TRBJ1-2; D is perhaps TRBD1 (5 bases). CDR1 is MDHEN, CDR2 SYDVKM, per germline. The CDR3 contains 14 residues. Trimming cost V 6 bases and J 1 base, with 12 bases left between them. In DNA form, the CDR3 reads TGTGCCAGCAGCCAAGACAGCCTTAACTATGGCTACACCTTC. This encodes CASSQDSLNYGYTF.

The V and J genes are TRBV5-1 and TRBJ2-3; perhaps TRBD2 as D (6 bases). Per the germline V gene, CDR1 is SGHRS and CDR2 is YFSETQ. The CDR3 is 15 amino acids. V lost 6 bases, J lost 2 bases, and 16 bases lay in between. The CDR3 sequence is CASTERADFTDTQYF. CDR3 nucleotides: TGCGCCAGCACCGAGCGGGCAGACTTCACAGATACGCAGTATTTT.